Sequencing of this TCR beta chain was carried out in a study of blood T cell repertoires in COVID-19 (dated by TCRdb to the early 2020s). Regarding the study in general: Collaborator samples came from the United States, Italy and Spain and covered acute and convalescent phases of COVID-19. The repertoires were made available in a free public database intended to serve as a resource for research on the immune response to SARS-CoV-2. The material from the prospective study consisted of cDNA or gDNA derived from T cells, B-cell-depleted T cells, or PBMCs. The samples were drawn from the first 160 participants of the ongoing ImmuneRACE study and from 1,200 or so subjects provided by 6 global collaborators. Subjects who had been exposed to COVID-19, were actively infected with it, or had recovered from it provided the deeply sampled blood TCRbeta repertoires that made up the dataset. Where available, HLA class I and class II types were taken from metadata supplied by the sample provider and were not determined by assay-based typing. The sample metadata nearly always contained a de-identified subject ID, COVID-19 status, age in years and sex. Beyond this particular receptor, the publication reports: How much clinical and demographic metadata was included differed by source and by participant, and the metadata was provided uncurated.

One collaborating source in Seattle enrolled patients while the patients were actively infected and followed the patients over time throughout the course of disease. The collaborating institutions used their own protocols to collect whole blood in K2EDTA tubes. For TCRbeta analysis, collaborators shipped samples in one of three forms: frozen whole blood, isolated PBMCs, or DNA extracted from either of those sample types. This clone was detected once. Its antigen is still unknown. Base qualities are not at hand, and no much larger clone is one base apart. TCRbeta CDR3 regions were amplified from genomic DNA by means of the immunoSEQ Assay, a bias-controlled multiplex PCR. The paper's processing steps were these. Within the assay, amplification of reference gene primers was used to estimate how many nucleated cells each sample contained. Sequence reads were collapsed and filtered to measure the absolute abundance of every unique TCRbeta CDR3 rearrangement. For each sample, productive Simpson clonality was calculated as the square root of Simpson's diversity index across productive rearrangements. Drawn from immuneACCESS, this table holds only the in-frame rearrangements with V and J called that TCRdb kept. Clones are partly lost; checked studies trace under half to an unresolved V gene and leave the rest unexplained. The V and J calls and clone size were taken over from that table, and D and trimming were inferred from the DNA. The sample table lists 65,000 or so clones, approximately 88% of them with a count of one. The ten most abundant clones make up more than 8.5% of the sample.

This sequence originates from a man aged 25 to 40 with COVID-19, enrolled during active disease. The specimen sequenced was peripheral blood.

The nucleotides read TGTGCCAGCAGCCAAGAGGGGGCCCTAGCGGGGGATAACCAAGAGACCCAGTACTTC. It is translated as CASSQEGALAGDNQETQYF. The chain links TRBV3-1 (or the pseudogene TRBV3-2) with TRBJ2-5; 10 of the junction bases match TRBD2. CDR3 length: 19 amino acids, cysteine to phenylalanine. CDR3 DNA is the only sequence kept; it has 57 bases, read in frame from the first base. CDR1 is given as LGHDT and CDR2 as YNNKEL, both from the germline V gene (reference sequence). The germline V end is reduced by 0 bases and the J end by 0 bases; junction bases left unmatched: 10.